The 31 T cell receptor beta chains below all came from one sample that was sequenced in a study of T cells in women clearing cervical HPV infection. Repertoires were generated with immunoSEQ multiplex PCR, while TCRdb's copy carries only in-frame clones and drops some. The specimen's table records more than 45,000 clones. Sequences were obtained from blood buffy coat. All receptors derive from a woman aged 18-69 years with a cervical HPV16 infection that either progressed to CIN3+ or cleared (not recorded which).

In regard to this clone: The read ends 3 residues before the CDR3 terminus; that terminus is restored from the germline J gene. This chain joins TRBV7-9 and TRBJ1-1; a weak D match, TRBD1 (6 bases). Looked up from germline, CDR1 is SEHNR and CDR2 is FQNEAQ (reference sequence). The V end was cut by 6 bases, the J end by 5 bases, with 16 bases between. This CDR3 has 14 amino acids. The CDR3 loop is CASSWYRDGTEAFF. The CDR3 bases that were read are TGTGCCAGCAGTTGGTACAGGGACGGTACTGAA.

Notes on this clone: The read falls 3 residues short of the CDR3 end, and the missing part is taken from the germline J gene. The chain uses TRBV20-1 and TRBJ2-4; TRBD2 agrees at 13 bases. V shed 3 bases and J 9 bases; nucleotides not matched to a gene: 8. Per the germline V gene, CDR1 is DFQATT and CDR2 is SNEGSKA (reference sequence). The CDR3 contains 15 residues. The CDR3 sequence is CSASWTSGRLGIQYF. Partial CDR3 DNA: TGCAGTGCTAGTTGGACTAGCGGGAGACTTGGCATT.

On this clone itself: The read ends 3 residues before the CDR3 terminus; that terminus is restored from the germline J gene. The J gene is TRBJ1-1, the V gene TRBV18; 8 nucleotides line up with TRBD1. CDR1 and CDR2 from the germline V gene are KGHSH and LQKENI. With 8 bases clipped from V and 0 bases from J, the junction kept 14 bases outside the gene matches. This CDR3 has 17 amino acids. Partial CDR3 DNA: TGTGCCAGCCTTCGGCCAGGGGGCAGGGTGGTGAACACTGAA. It encodes CASLRPGGRVVNTE. The CDR3 in full is CASLRPGGRVVNTEAFF.

A remark on this clone: The DNA ends 3 residues before the CDR3 does, and the rest of the CDR3 is filled in from the germline J gene. J is TRBJ1-5 and V is TRBV19, with D possibly TRBD1 on 6 matching bases. The germline V gene encodes CDR1 LNHDA and CDR2 SQIVND (reference sequence). Deletions cut 6 bases from V and 0 bases from J, with 9 bases between. This CDR3 region has 14 residues. The CDR3 protein is CASRQGNSNQPQHF. The covered CDR3 bases are TGTGCCAGTAGACAGGGAAATAGCAATCAGCCC. Combining the CDR3 with reference TRBV19 and TRBJ1-5 gives the whole variable domain DGGITQSPKYLFRKEGQNVTLSCEQNLNHDAMYWYRQDPGQGLRLIYYSQIVNDFQKGDIAEGYSVSREKKESFPLTVTSAQKNPTAFYLCASRQGNSNQPQHFGDGTRLSIL.

Concerning this clone itself: The read halts 3 residues ahead of the CDR3 end, with the missing end drawn from the germline J gene. The rearrangement uses TRBV5-4 and TRBJ2-7; TRBD1 is a possible D gene (5 bases). The germline gives CDR1 SGHNT, CDR2 YYREEE (reference sequence). V was trimmed by 2 bases and J by 0 bases, leaving 9 bases between them. CDR3 length equals 14 residues. The sequenced part of the CDR3 DNA is TGTGCCAGCAGCTTAGGGGCTAACTCCTACGAG. It encodes CASSLGANSYE. The full CDR3 protein is CASSLGANSYEQYF.

Points on this clone: The CDR3 extends 3 residues past the end of the read, so its final part is completed from the germline J gene. The chain couples TRBV20-1 to TRBJ2-5, with 9 nucleotides matching TRBD1. This CDR3 has 15 amino acids. Trimming at V came to 6 bases and at J to 3 bases, leaving 11 bases not matched to a gene. CDR1 and CDR2 (germline): DFQATT, SNEGSKA (reference sequence). Incomplete CDR3 DNA: TGCAGTGCCCATAGGGGACAGGGACTAAAAGAGACC. Its protein is CSAHRGQGLKET. In full, the CDR3 reads CSAHRGQGLKETQYF.

Note on this clone: The CDR3 is cut off 3 residues early in the read; its end comes from the germline J gene. J is TRBJ1-1 and V is TRBV29-1, with 9 bases aligning to TRBD1. The CDR3 contains 16 residues. V lost 3 bases, J lost 0 bases, and 8 bases stayed unmatched. Germline V lookup: CDR1 SQVTM, CDR2 ANQGSEA. The covered CDR3 bases are TGCAGCGTTGATGTACTAGGGACAGGGATGAACACTGAA. It specifies CSVDVLGTGMNTE. The whole CDR3 protein reads CSVDVLGTGMNTEAFF.

Comment on this clone: The read falls 3 residues short of the CDR3 end, and the missing part is taken from the germline J gene. The V and J genes are TRBV19 and TRBJ2-3; 8 nucleotides match TRBD2. V lost 5 bases, J lost 3 bases, and 13 bases stayed unmatched. In germline, CDR1 is LNHDA, CDR2 SQIVND (reference sequence). The CDR3 has 17 amino acids. The part of the CDR3 DNA that was read is TGTGCCAGTAGTCCGGGAGTAGCGGGGTTGTTGACAGATACG. Encoded protein: CASSPGVAGLLTDT. The entire CDR3 protein is CASSPGVAGLLTDTQYF. Full variable domain (rest looked up from reference TRBV19 and TRBJ2-3): DGGITQSPKYLFRKEGQNVTLSCEQNLNHDAMYWYRQDPGQGLRLIYYSQIVNDFQKGDIAEGYSVSREKKESFPLTVTSAQKNPTAFYLCASSPGVAGLLTDTQYFGPGTRLTVL.

The DNA read from the CDR3 is TGTGCCAGCAGCTTAGGAGGACAGGGCAATCAGCCC. Translated: CASSLGGQGNQP. Given in full, the CDR3 is CASSLGGQGNQPQHF. The chain couples TRBV7-9 to TRBJ1-5, with 7 bases lining up with TRBD1. The sequenced fragment ends 3 residues before the CDR3 boundary, so the rest is inferred from the germline J gene. Looked up from germline, CDR1 is SEHNR and CDR2 is FQNEAQ (reference sequence). The CDR3 is 15 amino acids. V lost 1 base and J lost 2; bases outside the gene matches: 2. Full variable domain (missing parts from reference TRBV7-9 and TRBJ1-5): DTGVSQNPRHKITKRGQNVTFRCDPISEHNRLYWYRQTLGQGPEFLTYFQNEAQLEKSRLLSDRFSAERPKGSFSTLEIQRTEQGDSAMYLCASSLGGQGNQPQHFGDGTRLSIL.

To note about this clone: The read gets to within 3 residues of the CDR3 end, and the germline J gene fills in the rest. The chain links TRBV7-9 to TRBJ1-1; possible D gene TRBD1, 5 bases. The germline V and J ends were trimmed by 1 base and 4 bases, with 13 bases remaining between them. The CDR3 length is 15 residues. Germline loops: CDR1 SEHNR, CDR2 FQNEAQ (reference sequence). CDR3 sequence: CASSLVRGIGTEAFF. CDR3 DNA, as far as it was read: TGTGCCAGCAGCTTAGTTAGGGGCATAGGCACTGAA.

For this clone: Sequencing ends 3 residues short of the CDR3 end; the germline J gene provides the rest. V usage is TRBV30 and J usage is TRBJ2-5; TRBD1 matches at 8 bases. The V segment lost 4 bases and the J segment 4 bases; nucleotides outside the gene matches: 8. Germline V gene sequence: CDR1 GTSNPN, CDR2 SVGIG (reference sequence). The CDR3 is made up of 14 amino acids. The sequenced CDR3 bases are TGTGCCTGGAATCAGGGGGCGCTTTCAGAGACC. Its protein product is CAWNQGALSET. The whole CDR3 protein is CAWNQGALSETQYF.

The covered CDR3 bases are TGTGCCAGCCCCAGGGGGACTAGCTTCAATGAG. Residues: CASPRGTSFNE. The full CDR3 protein reads CASPRGTSFNEQFF. The genes are TRBV2 and TRBJ2-1; 9 positions match TRBD2. The read terminates 3 residues before the CDR3 end, so the remaining end is supplied by the germline J gene. Unmatched junction bases numbered 8, after V lost 8 bases and J lost 6 bases. Germline V gives CDR1 SNHLY, CDR2 FYNNEI. The CDR3 sequence is 14 residues long.

About this clone: With the read ending 3 residues before the CDR3 end, the germline J gene is used to fill in that end. V is TRBV20-1 and J is TRBJ2-7, with 10 bases that match TRBD1. V lost 3 bases and J lost 3; bases outside the gene matches: 2. The CDR3 runs 13 residues. Germline assignment: CDR1 DFQATT and CDR2 SNEGSKA (reference sequence). The CDR3 DNA, read in part, is TGCAGTGCTAGCCGGGACAGGGGCTACGAG. Translated: CSASRDRGYE. The whole CDR3 protein reads CSASRDRGYEQYF.

Turning to this clone: Read data end 3 residues before the CDR3 end; the end is taken from the germline J gene. The chain uses TRBV19 and TRBJ1-4; a possible D gene is TRBD1 (6 bases). Per germline, CDR1 LNHDA and CDR2 SQIVND (reference sequence). Trimming shortened V by 9 bases and J by 0 bases, and 14 bases separated the two germline ends. CDR3 length equals 15 residues. CDR3 DNA, as far as it was read: TGTGCCAGCAAAACAGGGATCGCAACTAATGAAAAA. It encodes CASKTGIATNEK. The whole CDR3 protein reads CASKTGIATNEKLFF.

Remarks on this clone: Read data end 3 residues before the CDR3 end; the end is taken from the germline J gene. The chain is built from TRBV29-1 and TRBJ1-1, with 7 bases matching TRBD1. This CDR3 has 14 residues. With V trimmed by 7 bases and J by 2 bases, 10 bases remained unmatched. The V gene's germline CDR1 is SQVTM and CDR2 ANQGSEA. CDR3 DNA (partial): TGCAGCGCCAGAGACAGGGCAGGAAACACTGAA. It specifies CSARDRAGNTE. In full, the CDR3 is CSARDRAGNTEAFF.

Comments on this clone: The read halts 3 residues ahead of the CDR3 end, with the missing end drawn from the germline J gene. The chain is built from TRBV10-2 and TRBJ2-1; 9 bases align to TRBD1. The germline CDR1 and CDR2 sequences are WSHSY and SAAADI. The V and J ends lost 5 bases and 4 bases, in that order; junction bases with no gene match: 9. The CDR3 is made up of 16 amino acids. This chain's CDR3 is CASSKVGTGTYNEQFF. Incomplete CDR3 DNA: TGCGCCAGCAGTAAGGTTGGGACAGGGACGTACAATGAG.

Regarding this clone: With the read ending 3 residues before the CDR3 end, the germline J gene is used to fill in that end. This chain joins TRBV9 and TRBJ2-5, with TRBD2 matching over 8 bases. Germline CDR1 reads SGDLS; CDR2 reads YYNGEE. This CDR3 region has 16 residues. Unmatched junction bases numbered 9, after V lost 0 bases and J lost 5 bases. The sequenced part of the CDR3 DNA is TGTGCCAGCAGCGTAGGGGTAGCGGGACAAAGGGAGACC. Amino acid sequence: CASSVGVAGQRET. The full CDR3 reads CASSVGVAGQRETQYF.

With respect to this clone: Read data end 3 residues before the CDR3 end; the end is taken from the germline J gene. V usage is TRBV5-1 and J usage is TRBJ2-5, with 7 bases that match TRBD2. The CDR3 runs 12 residues. Germline CDR1 is SGHRS and CDR2 is YFSETQ. With V trimmed by 6 bases and J by 3 bases, 2 bases remained unmatched. The CDR3 bases that were read are TGCGCCAGCAAGGGAGGGGAAGAGACC. It is translated as CASKGGEET. The full CDR3 protein is CASKGGEETQYF.

Concerning this clone itself: The sequenced fragment ends 3 residues before the CDR3 boundary, so the rest is inferred from the germline J gene. The chain employs TRBV7-9 and TRBJ2-7, with D possibly being TRBD1 (5 bases). This CDR3 comprises 15 residues. Germline V CDR1 and CDR2: SEHNR, FQNEAQ (reference sequence). The ends were cut back, 6 bases at V and 4 bases at J, with 19 bases in the middle. CDR3 amino acids: CASRPNRSPEYEQYF. Incomplete CDR3 DNA: TGTGCCAGCAGACCAAACAGGAGTCCGGAGTACGAG. The variable domain in full, with the rest retrieved from reference TRBV7-9 and TRBJ2-7, is DTGVSQNPRHKITKRGQNVTFRCDPISEHNRLYWYRQTLGQGPEFLTYFQNEAQLEKSRLLSDRFSAERPKGSFSTLEIQRTEQGDSAMYLCASRPNRSPEYEQYFGPGTRLTVT.

CDR3 sequence: CASSPGLAGGGTQYF. The CDR3 DNA, read in part, is TGTGCCAGCAGTCCGGGACTAGCGGGAGGGGGGACC. The J gene is TRBJ2-5, the V gene TRBV12-3 or TRBV12-4, with 16 positions matching TRBD2. The read finishes 3 residues shy of the CDR3 end, and the germline J gene is used to complete it. The CDR3 loop spans 15 amino acids. V lost 5 bases, J lost 7 bases, and 4 bases stayed unmatched.

About this clone itself: The read halts 3 residues ahead of the CDR3 end, with the missing end drawn from the germline J gene. This chain links TRBV28 with TRBJ1-4; D unresolved. CDR3 length equals 17 residues. Per germline, CDR1 MDHEN and CDR2 SYDVKM. The V end lost 6 bases, the J end lost 6 bases, and 23 bases lay between the germline ends. The CDR3 is CASSLVKLSGHHEKLFF. The sequenced CDR3 bases are TGTGCCAGCAGCCTAGTTAAACTCAGCGGGCATCATGAAAAA.

Regarding this clone: With the read ending 3 residues before the CDR3 end, the germline J gene is used to fill in that end. V and J are TRBV10-3 and TRBJ2-3; perhaps TRBD1 as D (5 bases). Germline CDR1 ENHRY, CDR2 SYGVKD. Trimming took 5 bases from V and 0 from J, leaving 12 bases between them. This CDR3 has 15 amino acids. CDR3 DNA (partial): TGTGCCATCAGTCAAACAGGAACTAGCACAGATACG. Protein sequence: CAISQTGTSTDT. From start to end, the CDR3 is CAISQTGTSTDTQYF.

This CDR3 is CSAVPGGLEQYF. CDR3 DNA, as far as it was read: TGCAGTGCGGTCCCCGGGGGGCTCGAG. The rearrangement links TRBV20-1 to TRBJ2-7; tentatively, D is TRBD2 (7 bases). The sequenced fragment ends 3 residues before the CDR3 boundary, so the rest is inferred from the germline J gene. Germline V gives CDR1 DFQATT, CDR2 SNEGSKA (reference sequence). The V gene lost 6 bases and the J gene lost 6 bases, with 15 bases spanning the gap. The CDR3 spans 12 residues.

Concerning this clone itself: From the germline J gene comes the end of the CDR3, since the read stops 3 residues before it. This chain links TRBV2 with TRBJ1-5; D gene unclear. The CDR3 loop spans 11 amino acids. The V gene's germline CDR1 is SNHLY and CDR2 FYNNEI. The CDR3 protein is CASSGGTPQHF. CDR3 bases read: TGTGCCAGCAGTGGTGGCACCCCC.

Worth noting for this clone: The sequenced fragment ends 3 residues before the CDR3 boundary, so the rest is inferred from the germline J gene. The rearrangement uses TRBV29-1 and TRBJ1-1; D remains ambiguous. Germline V lookup: CDR1 SQVTM, CDR2 ANQGSEA. There are 12 residues in the CDR3. Trimming cost V 1 base and J 6 bases, with 9 bases left between them. The CDR3 reads CSVEGLPPEAFF. The CDR3 DNA, read in part, is TGCAGCGTTGAAGGACTTCCCCCTGAA.

As regards this clone: Read sequence stops 3 residues before the CDR3 end, and the germline J gene provides the missing end. V gene TRBV13 combines with J gene TRBJ2-2; possible D gene TRBD2, 6 bases. The germline CDR1 and CDR2 sequences are PRHDT and FYEKMQ (reference sequence). The CDR3 has 16 amino acids. The V and J ends lost 5 bases and 6 bases respectively, with 19 bases between them. The DNA read from the CDR3 is TGTGCCAGCAGCGGACCCGGGGGTTCTTTGGCCGGGGAG. Amino acids: CASSGPGGSLAGE. The CDR3, in full, reads CASSGPGGSLAGELFF.

With respect to this clone: The missing CDR3 end, 3 residues past where the read stops, is filled in from the germline J gene. V is TRBV19 and J is TRBJ2-7, with 8 bases fitting TRBD1. The germline V gene encodes CDR1 LNHDA and CDR2 SQIVND (reference sequence). The V segment lost 4 bases and the J segment 2 bases; nucleotides outside the gene matches: 13. The CDR3 runs 17 residues. This CDR3 reads CASSKRDRHLPPYEQYF. The sequenced CDR3 bases are TGTGCCAGTAGTAAAAGGGACAGGCACCTCCCGCCCTACGAG.

Points on this clone: The CDR3 end falls 3 residues outside the read, so it is completed with the germline J gene. The rearrangement links TRBV20-1 to TRBJ2-2; TRBD2 agrees at 8 bases. V shed 1 base, J shed 0 bases, and the junction held 4 bases outside the gene matches. Germline V lookup: CDR1 DFQATT, CDR2 SNEGSKA (reference sequence). There are 16 residues in the CDR3. The CDR3 DNA, read in part, is TGCAGTGCTAGAGCGGGGACTAGATCGAACACCGGGGAG. Residues: CSARAGTRSNTGE. The whole CDR3 region reads CSARAGTRSNTGELFF.

On this clone itself: The sequence runs out 3 residues before the end of the CDR3; the remainder is reconstructed from the germline J gene. The V and J genes are TRBV7-2 and TRBJ2-7; TRBD1 matches 8 bases. Germline assignment: CDR1 SGHTA and CDR2 FQGNSA. This CDR3 contains 13 residues. V shed 5 bases, J shed 5 bases, and the junction held 5 bases outside the gene matches. CDR3 loop: CASSPRTGNEQYF. CDR3 DNA (partial): TGTGCCAGCAGCCCGCGGACAGGGAACGAG.

A remark on this clone: The read stops 3 residues short of the end of the CDR3; the missing end is completed from the germline J gene. This chain joins TRBV6-2 or TRBV6-3 and TRBJ2-7; TRBD1 agrees at 7 bases. V was clipped by 6 bases and J by 3 bases; unmatched bases: 2. The CDR3 is made up of 12 amino acids. From germline, CDR1 is MNHEY and CDR2 SVGEGT. The DNA read from the CDR3 is TGTGCCAGCAGGGGACAGTTCTACGAG. It yields the protein CASRGQFYE. The whole CDR3 sequence reads CASRGQFYEQYF.

A note on this clone: With the read ending 3 residues before the CDR3 end, the germline J gene is used to fill in that end. The gene calls are TRBV19 and TRBJ1-1; 8 positions agree with TRBD1. The CDR3 length is 13 residues. Germline V CDR1 and CDR2: LNHDA, SQIVND (reference sequence). CDR3 DNA, as far as it was read: TGTGCCAGTAGTGACAGGGGTCTCGGAGAG. It codes for CASSDRGLGE. The entire CDR3 protein is CASSDRGLGEAFF.